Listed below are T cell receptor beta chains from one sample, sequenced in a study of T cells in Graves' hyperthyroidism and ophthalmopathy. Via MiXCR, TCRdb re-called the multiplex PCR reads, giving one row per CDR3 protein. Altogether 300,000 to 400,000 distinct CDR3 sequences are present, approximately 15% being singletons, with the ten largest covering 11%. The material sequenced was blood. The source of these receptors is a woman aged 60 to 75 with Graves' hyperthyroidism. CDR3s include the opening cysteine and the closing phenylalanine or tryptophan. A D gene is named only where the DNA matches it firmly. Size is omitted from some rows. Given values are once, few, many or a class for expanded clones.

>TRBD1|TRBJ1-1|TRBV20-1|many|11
CSATGGVEAFF
TGCAGTGCCACAGGGGGCGTTGAAGCTTTCTTT
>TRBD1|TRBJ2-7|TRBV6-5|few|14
CASSSTGGTYEQYF
TGTGCCAGCAGTTCAACAGGGGGCACCTACGAGCAGTACTTC
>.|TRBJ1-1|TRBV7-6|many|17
CASSPQNSATMNTEAFF
TGTGCCAGCAGCCCGCAGAACTCCGCAACCATGAACACTGAAGCTTTCTTT
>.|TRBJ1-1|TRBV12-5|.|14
CASGPFPQDTEAFF
TGTGCTAGTGGTCCCTTCCCACAGGACACTGAAGCTTTCTTT
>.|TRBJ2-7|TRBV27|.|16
CASSIGGGLLTYEQYF
TGTGCCAGCAGTATAGGGGGGGGACTGCTAACCTACGAGCAGTACTTC
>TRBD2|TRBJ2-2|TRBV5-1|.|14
CASRASGYTGELFF
TGCGCCAGCAGGGCTAGCGGGTACACCGGGGAGCTGTTTTTT
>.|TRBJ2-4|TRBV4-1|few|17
CASSQDALGLAKNIQYF
TGCGCCAGCAGCCAAGATGCCTTGGGATTAGCCAAAAACATTCAGTACTTC
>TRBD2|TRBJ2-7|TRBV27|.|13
CASRSSGRAEQYF
TGTGCCAGCAGGAGTAGCGGGAGGGCCGAGCAGTACTTC
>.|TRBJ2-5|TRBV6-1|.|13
CASSDRLGTGEYF
TGTGCCAGCAGTGATAGACTAGGCACAGGGGAGTACTTC
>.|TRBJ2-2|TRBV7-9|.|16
CASSLMGALNTGELFF
TGTGCCAGCAGCTTAATGGGGGCTCTGAACACCGGGGAGCTGTTTTTT
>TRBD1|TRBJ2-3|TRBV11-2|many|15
CASSGGQGPTDTQYF
TGTGCCAGCAGCGGAGGACAGGGGCCCACAGATACGCAGTATTTT
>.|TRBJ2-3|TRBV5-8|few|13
CASGKEYTDTQYF
TGTGCCAGCGGGAAGGAGTACACAGATACGCAGTATTTT
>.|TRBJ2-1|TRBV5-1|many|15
CASSIFAGHDNEQFF
TGCGCCAGCAGCATATTCGCCGGACACGACAATGAGCAGTTCTTC
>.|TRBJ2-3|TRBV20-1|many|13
CSARESPGDTQYF
TGCAGTGCTAGAGAGTCTCCGGGGGATACGCAGTATTTT
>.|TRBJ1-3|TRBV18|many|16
CASSISGANHGNTIYF
TGTGCCAGCTCAATATCAGGGGCCAATCACGGAAACACCATATATTTT
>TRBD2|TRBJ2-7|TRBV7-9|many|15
CASSRLAGGPYEQYF
TGTGCCAGCAGCCGTTTAGCGGGAGGGCCGTACGAGCAGTACTTC
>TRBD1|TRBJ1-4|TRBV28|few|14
CASSHGTGVGKLFF
TGTGCCAGCAGTCACGGGACAGGGGTAGGAAAACTGTTTTTT
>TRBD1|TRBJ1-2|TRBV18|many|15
CASSPPGQGSYGYTF
TGTGCCAGCTCACCACCGGGACAGGGGTCCTATGGCTACACCTTC
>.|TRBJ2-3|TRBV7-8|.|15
CASSLVQGSTDAQYF
TGTGCCAGCAGCTTAGTGCAGGGTAGCACAGATGCGCAGTATTTT
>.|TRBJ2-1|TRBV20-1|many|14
CSARGGTMLNEQFF
TGCAGTGCTAGAGGAGGTACCATGCTCAATGAGCAGTTCTTC
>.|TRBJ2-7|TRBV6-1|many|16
CASSEEWVGGSYEQYF
TGTGCCAGCAGTGAAGAGTGGGTCGGGGGCTCCTACGAGCAGTACTTC
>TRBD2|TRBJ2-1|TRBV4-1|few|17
CASSPGLARSSYNEQFF
TGCGCCAGCAGCCCGGGACTAGCGCGTTCCTCCTACAATGAGCAGTTCTTC
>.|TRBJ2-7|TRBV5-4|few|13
CASSFRLGYEQYF
TGTGCCAGCAGCTTTCGACTTGGGTACGAGCAGTACTTC
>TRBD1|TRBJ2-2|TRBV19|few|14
CATNRQGNTGELFF
TGTGCCACTAACCGACAGGGAAACACCGGGGAGCTGTTTTTT
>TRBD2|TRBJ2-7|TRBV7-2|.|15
CASSLASSGGYEQYF
TGTGCCAGCAGCTTAGCTTCTAGCGGGGGCTACGAGCAGTACTTC
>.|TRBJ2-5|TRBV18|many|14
CASSPPDIPWTQYF
TGTGCCAGCTCACCACCGGACATTCCGTGGACCCAGTACTTC
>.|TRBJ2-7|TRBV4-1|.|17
CASRGGSGEGRGYEQYF
TGCGCCAGCCGGGGCGGGTCGGGTGAGGGCAGAGGCTACGAGCAGTACTTC
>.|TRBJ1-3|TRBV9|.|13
CASSVGGRNTIYF
TGTGCCAGCAGCGTAGGAGGGAGAAACACCATATATTTT
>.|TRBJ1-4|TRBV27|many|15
CASRGGWGANEKLFF
TGTGCCAGCCGGGGGGGATGGGGAGCTAATGAAAAACTGTTTTTT
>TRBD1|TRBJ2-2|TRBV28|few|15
CASSSTGFATGELFF
TGTGCCAGCAGTTCGACAGGGTTCGCAACCGGGGAGCTGTTTTTT
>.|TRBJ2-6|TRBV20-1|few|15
CSALDGGAGANVLTF
TGCAGTGCCCTAGACGGGGGTGCTGGGGCCAACGTCCTGACTTTC
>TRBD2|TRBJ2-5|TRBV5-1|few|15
CASSLEREGRKTQYF
TGTGCCAGCAGCTTGGAGCGGGAGGGCCGTAAGACCCAGTACTTC
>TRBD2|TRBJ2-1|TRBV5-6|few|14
CASSRDYSYNEQFF
TGTGCCAGCAGCCGGGACTATTCCTACAATGAGCAGTTCTTC
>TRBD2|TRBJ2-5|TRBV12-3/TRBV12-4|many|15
CASSLGGRVRETQYF
TGTGCCAGCAGTTTAGGCGGGAGGGTTCGGGAGACCCAGTACTTC
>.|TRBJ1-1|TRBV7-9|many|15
CASSLSGTMNTEAFF
TGTGCCAGCAGCTTATCCGGGACAATGAACACTGAAGCTTTCTTT
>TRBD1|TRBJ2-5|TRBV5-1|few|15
CASSNPGQGAETQYF
TGCGCCAGCAGCAACCCGGGACAGGGAGCAGAGACCCAGTACTTC
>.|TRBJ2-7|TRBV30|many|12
CAWSPAIHEQYF
TGTGCCTGGAGTCCGGCGATCCACGAGCAGTACTTC
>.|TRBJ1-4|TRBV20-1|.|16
CSARDLRWDGNEKLFF
TGCAGTGCTAGAGATCTGAGGTGGGACGGTAATGAAAAACTGTTTTTT